These T cell receptor beta chains were read from a single sample in a study of response to subunit inactivated influenza vaccine. TCRdb ran MiXCR on the RT-PCR reads and lists one entry per CDR3 protein. The table has approximately 680,000 distinct CDR3 sequences, around a sixth seen once. The sample in question was PBMCs from blood, obtained 12 days after vaccination. The source of these receptors is a man over 45 who received an inactivated influenza vaccine. Each CDR3 is given with its conserved first and last residue. A D gene is named only where the DNA matches it firmly. Not every row has a clone size; where given, it reads once, few, many or a size class.

v_gene,abundance,d_gene,j_gene,CDR3nt,CDR3aa
TRBV5-1,many,-,TRBJ2-1,TGCGCCAGCAGAGGGGGCAATGAGCAGTTCTTC,CASRGGNEQFF
TRBV15,-,-,TRBJ2-5,TGTGCCACCTCGATGCCAGGGGAAGGGACCCAGTACTTC,CATSMPGEGTQYF
TRBV5-1,few,TRBD1,TRBJ2-7,TGCGCCAGCAGCTTGCGGCCGACAGGGGGCGAGCAGTACTTC,CASSLRPTGGEQYF
TRBV6-2/TRBV6-3,-,-,TRBJ2-5,TGTGCCAGCAGTATAGATAGCAGGGTCCAGAGGGGGGGGCCGAAGACCCAGTACTTC,CASSIDSRVQRGGPKTQYF
TRBV20-1,few,-,TRBJ1-2,TGCAGTGCTCCCGGGTCCTTAAACTATGGCTACACCTTC,CSAPGSLNYGYTF
TRBV10-3,many,-,TRBJ2-3,TGTGCCATCAGTGGACCCAGGGTTACAGATACGCAGTATTTT,CAISGPRVTDTQYF
TRBV28,-,-,TRBJ1-3,TGTGCCAGCAGTTACGCCGGGACACCCTCTGGAAACACCATATATTTT,CASSYAGTPSGNTIYF
TRBV24-1,-,TRBD1,TRBJ2-7,TGTGCCACCAGCGGACAGGGGGCTCGCGAGCAGTACTTC,CATSGQGAREQYF
TRBV29-1,many,TRBD2,TRBJ2-5,TGCAGCGCCCTTAGCGGGAGAAGCCAAGAGACCCAGTACTTC,CSALSGRSQETQYF
TRBV29-1,few,TRBD2,TRBJ2-3,TGCAGCGTTGGAGGTTCACTAGCGGGCGTAACAGATACGCAGTATTTT,CSVGGSLAGVTDTQYF
TRBV7-2,-,TRBD2,TRBJ2-1,TGTGCCAGCAGCTTGTTGGGGGGGGGCTACAATGAGCAGTTCTTC,CASSLLGGGYNEQFF
TRBV12-3/TRBV12-4,few,TRBD1,TRBJ1-5,TGTGCCAGCAGTTTCGTCGGGGACAGGAATCAGCCCCAGCATTTT,CASSFVGDRNQPQHF
TRBV12-3/TRBV12-4,many,TRBD2,TRBJ2-7,TGTGCCAGCAGTTTAAGACTAGCGAATTCCTACGAGCAGTACTTC,CASSLRLANSYEQYF
TRBV6-5,-,-,TRBJ1-6,TGTGCCAGCAGTTACGGGGAGGCCGGTAATTTATATAATTCACCCCTCCACTTT,CASSYGEAGNLYNSPLHF
TRBV7-6,-,TRBD2,TRBJ2-3,TGTGCCAGCAGCCAACCGGGACTAGCTGTAGATACGCAGTATTTT,CASSQPGLAVDTQYF
TRBV7-8,-,TRBD2,TRBJ2-2,TGTGCCAGCAGCCGGGGACTAGCGGACGGGGAGCTGTTTTTT,CASSRGLADGELFF
TRBV5-6,few,-,TRBJ1-5,TGTGCCAGCAGCTTGAGGGGACCCTATAGCAATCAGCCCCAGCATTTT,CASSLRGPYSNQPQHF
TRBV12-3/TRBV12-4,-,-,TRBJ1-1,TGTGCCAGCAGTCCTGAACAGGGTTATCTGAACACTGAAGCTTTCTTT,CASSPEQGYLNTEAFF
TRBV7-9,-,-,TRBJ2-5,TGTGCCAGCAGTTTGGGGTTCCTGGACGTAGAGACCCAGTACTTC,CASSLGFLDVETQYF
TRBV5-5,many,-,TRBJ2-6,TGTGCCAGCAGCCGGCAGGCGAGCACCCAATTCAACGTCCTGACTTTC,CASSRQASTQFNVLTF
TRBV27,-,TRBD1,TRBJ2-3,TGTGCCAGCAGTCCACTGACGGGACAGCTCGTTAGCACAGATACGCAGTATTTT,CASSPLTGQLVSTDTQYF
TRBV12-3/TRBV12-4,few,TRBD1,TRBJ2-1,TGTGCCAGCAAACCGGGACAGGGATACAATGAGCAGTTCTTC,CASKPGQGYNEQFF
TRBV20-1,few,TRBD1,TRBJ1-1,TGCAGTGCCAGAGGCAGGGGGGGCCTCGCTGAAGCTTTCTTT,CSARGRGGLAEAFF
TRBV7-8,-,-,TRBJ1-2,TGTGCCAGCAGCTTAACGGCAGACAGGCAGGGGAACTATGGCTACACCTTC,CASSLTADRQGNYGYTF
TRBV28,few,-,TRBJ2-2,TGTGCCAGCACCCTCAGATACGCGAACACCGGGGAGCTGTTTTTT,CASTLRYANTGELFF
TRBV15,few,-,TRBJ2-1,TGTGCCACCAGCAGAGATCCCCCGACCGTAGGGGGGAAGCAGTTCTTC,CATSRDPPTVGGKQFF
TRBV7-2,-,TRBD2,TRBJ2-1,TGTGCCAGCAGCTTAGCCCTAGCGGGGGGGAGTGAGCAGTTCTTC,CASSLALAGGSEQFF
TRBV12-3/TRBV12-4,-,-,TRBJ1-3,TGTGCCAGCAGATCAGAGGGTGGAAACACCATATATTTT,CASRSEGGNTIYF
TRBV29-1,-,TRBD2,TRBJ2-7,TGCAGCGTTGGAAGACCCGGGACTAGCGGGGACTACGAGCAGTACTTC,CSVGRPGTSGDYEQYF
TRBV4-1,-,TRBD1,TRBJ2-2,TGCGCCAGCAGCCGCATACCGGGACAGGGGGTCACCGGGGAGCTGTTTTTT,CASSRIPGQGVTGELFF
TRBV5-1,-,-,TRBJ2-2,TGCGCCAGCAGCTTACCGGGAACGGACACCGGGGAGCTGTTTTTT,CASSLPGTDTGELFF
TRBV5-6,many,TRBD1,TRBJ2-2,TGTGCCAGCAGCCTGGGGACAGCCACCGGGGAGCTGTTTTTT,CASSLGTATGELFF
TRBV9,few,-,TRBJ1-3,TGTGCCAGCAGCCCTCCCCGGAGCTCTGGAAACACCATATATTTT,CASSPPRSSGNTIYF
TRBV18,few,TRBD1,TRBJ2-7,TGTGCCAGCTCGCCGGGACAGATTACCTCCTACGAGCAGTACTTC,CASSPGQITSYEQYF
TRBV14,many,-,TRBJ2-5,TGTGCCAGCAGCCAAAGGCCCGGGACCACTTATGAGACCCAGTACTTC,CASSQRPGTTYETQYF
TRBV29-1,-,TRBD1,TRBJ2-2,TGCAGCGTTGAAGGTCCAGGGGGAAACACCGGGGAGCTGTTTTTT,CSVEGPGGNTGELFF
TRBV5-1,-,-,TRBJ2-2,TGCGCCAGCAGTCGCGAAACAGGGCCCCTTAACAACGGGGAGCTGTTTTTT,CASSRETGPLNNGELFF
TRBV6-5,few,TRBD1,TRBJ1-4,TGTGCCAGCAGTTACCAGGGACAGGGATTTGCTAATGAAAAACTGTTTTTT,CASSYQGQGFANEKLFF
TRBV5-5,few,TRBD1,TRBJ2-2,TGTGCCAGCAGCCGAGGGACAGGGTGGGACACCGGGGAGCTGTTTTTT,CASSRGTGWDTGELFF
TRBV4-3,few,TRBD2,TRBJ2-5,TGCGCCAGCAGCCGTGGACTAGCGGGAGATCGAGAGACCCAGTACTTC,CASSRGLAGDRETQYF
TRBV12-3/TRBV12-4,-,TRBD1,TRBJ2-5,TGTGCCAGCAGTTCGTACGGGACAGGGGTTTTGGAGACCCAGTACTTC,CASSSYGTGVLETQYF
TRBV3-1,-,-,TRBJ1-6,TGTGCCAGCAGCCAAGTGTGGAGGGGGGATTCACCCCTCCACTTT,CASSQVWRGDSPLHF
TRBV4-1,-,-,TRBJ1-5,TGCGCCAGCAGCCAAGGCACGAACCTATATAGCAATCAGCCCCAGCATTTT,CASSQGTNLYSNQPQHF
TRBV6-5,many,-,TRBJ2-7,TGTGCCAGCAGTTACTCGTTTTTGCGACCGTCCTACGAGCAGTACTTC,CASSYSFLRPSYEQYF
TRBV29-1,many,-,TRBJ2-7,TGCAGCGCTACAGGGATGTACGAGCAGTACTTC,CSATGMYEQYF
TRBV7-6,-,TRBD1,TRBJ2-2,TGTGCCAGCAGCTTATCAGGACAGGGACTGGGTGACACCGGGGAGCTGTTTTTT,CASSLSGQGLGDTGELFF
TRBV5-1,few,TRBD1,TRBJ1-1,TGCGCCAGCAGCTTGGAAGGGGGCGGCATGAACACTGAAGCTTTCTTT,CASSLEGGGMNTEAFF
TRBV5-1,few,-,TRBJ2-2,TGCGCCAGCAGCTTGCCCGGGGACATCATACGCACTGGGGAGCTGTTTTTT,CASSLPGDIIRTGELFF
TRBV25-1,few,-,TRBJ2-7,TGTGCCAGCAGTGAACCTCCGGGACAAACGATCGCAGCCTTC,CASSEPPGQTIAAF
TRBV10-2,-,TRBD2,TRBJ2-1,TGCGCCAGCACTGAGCGGGGGGGCTACAATGAGCAGTTCTTC,CASTERGGYNEQFF
TRBV12-3/TRBV12-4,-,-,TRBJ2-3,TGTGCCAGCAGCACCCGCCCCCGGGCAGATACGCAGTATTTT,CASSTRPRADTQYF
TRBV28,few,-,TRBJ1-5,TGTGCCAGCAGTTCGGTCGGGGACTTATATAGCAATCAGCCCCAGCATTTT,CASSSVGDLYSNQPQHF
TRBV11-2,-,-,TRBJ2-3,TGTGCCAGCAGCTCTCTCATAGATACGCAGTATTTT,CASSSLIDTQYF
TRBV12-3/TRBV12-4,-,TRBD2,TRBJ2-3,TGTGCCAGCAGTTCGACTAGCGGGAGAGCTAGCACAGATACGCAGTATTTT,CASSSTSGRASTDTQYF
TRBV5-1,many,TRBD2,TRBJ2-1,TGCGCCAGCAGCTTGGGGGGACTAGCGGTCTACAATGAGCAGTTCTTC,CASSLGGLAVYNEQFF
TRBV7-3,-,TRBD2,TRBJ2-3,TGTGCCAGCAGCCACGGGACTAGCGGGAGAGCAGATACGCAGTATTTT,CASSHGTSGRADTQYF
TRBV4-1,many,-,TRBJ2-1,TGCGCCAGCAGCCGACGGGGGCAGGTGAGCTCCTACAATGAGCAGTTCTTC,CASSRRGQVSSYNEQFF
TRBV5-1,many,-,TRBJ2-1,TGCGCCAGCAGCTTGGAAGGGGGTGAGCAGTTCTTC,CASSLEGGEQFF
TRBV24-1,-,-,TRBJ2-3,TGTGCCACCAGTGATGCGACAGGTTTCACAGATACGCAGTATTTT,CATSDATGFTDTQYF